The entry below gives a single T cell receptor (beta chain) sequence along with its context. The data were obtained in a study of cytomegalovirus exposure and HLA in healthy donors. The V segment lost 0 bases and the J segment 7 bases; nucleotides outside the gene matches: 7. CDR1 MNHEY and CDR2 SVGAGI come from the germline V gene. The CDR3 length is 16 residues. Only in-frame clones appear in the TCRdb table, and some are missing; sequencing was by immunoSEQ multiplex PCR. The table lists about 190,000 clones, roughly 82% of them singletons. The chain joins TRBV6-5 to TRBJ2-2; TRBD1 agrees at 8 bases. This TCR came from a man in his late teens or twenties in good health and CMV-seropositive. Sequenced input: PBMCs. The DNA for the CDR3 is TGTGCCAGCAGTTACTCGACAGGGGTTTTCGGCGGGGAGCTGTTTTTT. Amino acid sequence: CASSYSTGVFGGELFF.